Below, 26 T cell receptor beta chains from the same sample are listed, as sequenced in a study of OX40 agonist ivuxolimab in advanced cancers. TCRdb keeps only in-frame clones here, not all; method: immunoSEQ multiplex PCR. The table records nearly 80,000 clones, about 83% of them present only once. The specimen comprised CD4+ or CD8+ T cells sorted from blood, sampled in a trial of the OX40 agonist ivuxolimab. These TCRs come from an adult with an advanced solid tumor such as melanoma, head and neck, liver or kidney cancer.

In DNA form, the CDR3 reads TGTGCCAGCAGCTTAGATGCAGGGCGCGCTAGCACAGATACGCAGTATTTT. It is translated as CASSLDAGRASTDTQYF. This rearrangement joins TRBV7-9 to TRBJ2-3; D is perhaps TRBD1 (5 bases). The CDR3 contains 17 residues. V lost 1 base, J lost 0 bases, and 14 bases lay in between. The V gene's germline CDR1 is SEHNR and CDR2 FQNEAQ (reference sequence). The full variable domain, its missing parts supplied by reference TRBV7-9 and TRBJ2-3, is DTGVSQNPRHKITKRGQNVTFRCDPISEHNRLYWYRQTLGQGPEFLTYFQNEAQLEKSRLLSDRFSAERPKGSFSTLEIQRTEQGDSAMYLCASSLDAGRASTDTQYFGPGTRLTVL.

V usage is TRBV10-2 and J usage is TRBJ2-7; 10 positions agree with TRBD1. The CDR3 extends over 16 amino acids. V shed 7 bases and J 3 bases; nucleotides not matched to a gene: 12. CDR1 WSHSY and CDR2 SAAADI come from the germline V gene. CDR3 loop: CASKGQGFLLGYEQYF. In DNA form, the CDR3 reads TGCGCCAGCAAGGGACAGGGGTTCCTCCTGGGCTACGAGCAGTACTTC.

The chain carries TRBV9 and TRBJ2-2; D ambiguous. CDR1 and CDR2 from the germline V gene are SGDLS and YYNGEE. The ends were cut back, 0 bases at V and 4 bases at J, with 4 bases in the middle. The CDR3 has 13 amino acids. Here the CDR3 DNA reads TGTGCCAGCAGCGTAGCGGGCACCGGGGAGCTGTTTTTT. This translates into CASSVAGTGELFF.

The genes are TRBV7-2 and TRBJ2-7; 10 positions match TRBD2. CDR1 and CDR2 from the germline V gene are SGHTA and FQGNSA. CDR3 length: 18 residues. V dropped 5 bases and J dropped 2; count of bases not matched to a gene: 15. The CDR3 loop reads CASSPPRGLLAGAYEQYF. Written as DNA, the CDR3 is TGTGCCAGCAGCCCACCAAGGGGACTTCTAGCGGGAGCCTACGAGCAGTACTTC.

The rearrangement joins TRBV11-2 to TRBJ1-1; D remains unclear. The ends were cut back, 0 bases at V and 7 bases at J, with 18 bases in the middle. This CDR3 region has 16 residues. Germline values: CDR1 SGHAT, CDR2 FQNNGV. CDR3 nucleotides: TGTGCCAGCAGCTTAGAGGCGGCAGCCCCGAGCGGTGAAGCTTTCTTT. Translated: CASSLEAAAPSGEAFF. The complete variable domain, with remaining parts taken from reference TRBV11-2 and TRBJ1-1, reads EAGVAQSPRYKIIEKRQSVAFWCNPISGHATLYWYQQILGQGPKLLIQFQNNGVVDDSQLPKDRFSAERLKGVDSTLKIQPAKLEDSAVYLCASSLEAAAPSGEAFFGQGTRLTVV.

The chain joins TRBV30 to TRBJ1-1; TRBD1 matches at 7 bases. CDR1 and CDR2 from the germline V gene are GTSNPN and SVGIG (reference sequence). This CDR3 contains 13 residues. V was clipped by 1 base and J by 6 bases; unmatched bases: 5. The CDR3 is CAWSGRGRAEAFF. In nucleotides, the CDR3 is TGTGCCTGGAGTGGAAGGGGGCGGGCTGAAGCTTTCTTT.

This sequence joins TRBV11-2 and TRBJ2-7; D is perhaps TRBD2 (6 bases). CDR3 length: 15 residues. CDR1 SGHAT and CDR2 FQNNGV come from the germline V gene. With 0 bases removed from V and 2 bases from J, the gap between germline ends came to 11 bases. CDR3 residues: CASSLEGDFAYEQYF. The CDR3 DNA reads as TGTGCCAGCAGCTTAGAAGGGGACTTTGCCTACGAGCAGTACTTC.

The chain combines TRBV6-1 with TRBJ1-5, with D possibly matching TRBD1 (5 bases). The CDR3 totals 19 residues. V was clipped by 2 bases and J by 2 bases, with 22 bases between them. Germline lookup yields CDR1 MNHNS and CDR2 SASEGT. CDR3 nucleotide sequence: TGTGCCAGCAGTGAATTGTTACGATCGGGGGGTGTGGGCAATCAGCCCCAGCATTTT. Translated: CASSELLRSGGVGNQPQHF.

This rearrangement joins TRBV5-6 to TRBJ2-1, with 9 bases identical to TRBD1. The V gene end was trimmed by 4 bases and the J gene end by 9 bases; junction bases not matched to a gene: 11. This CDR3 spans 15 amino acids. Germline lookup yields CDR1 SGHDT and CDR2 YYEEEE. The CDR3 reads CASSRTGGAVIEQFF. CDR3 DNA: TGTGCCAGCAGCCGAACAGGGGGCGCGGTTATTGAGCAGTTCTTC.

This clone was picked up a small number of times. This chain joins TRBV6-5 and TRBJ1-2, with a tentative D call TRBD1 (5 bases). V was trimmed by 6 bases and J by 8 bases, leaving 10 bases between them. The germline V gene encodes CDR1 MNHEY and CDR2 SVGAGI. The CDR3 sequence is 11 residues long. The CDR3 reads CASRAGYGYTF. The CDR3 nucleotides are TGTGCCAGCAGAGCAGGGTACGGCTACACCTTC.

The chain uses TRBV27 and TRBJ2-4, with 7 bases that match TRBD2. Germline assignment: CDR1 MNHEY and CDR2 SMNVEV (reference sequence). There are 18 residues in the CDR3. J gave up 6 bases and V 5 bases, and 19 bases lay outside the gene matches. The CDR3 sequence: CASSPNFRVQGGGNIQYF. For the CDR3, the DNA is TGTGCCAGCAGTCCAAACTTTCGAGTTCAGGGCGGGGGAAACATTCAGTACTTC.

V and J are TRBV4-1 and TRBJ2-1, with D possibly being TRBD2 (5 bases). Trimming took 4 bases from V and 7 from J, leaving 14 bases between them. Germline lookup yields CDR1 MGHRA and CDR2 YSYEKL. This CDR3 comprises 14 residues. CDR3 sequence reads: CASSRSRERNEQFF. The CDR3 DNA reads as TGCGCCAGCAGCCGTTCGAGGGAAAGGAATGAGCAGTTCTTC.

The CDR3 nucleotides are TGTGCCAGCAGCCCAAAGGTTACCCCCTACGAGCAGTACTTC. Translation gives CASSPKVTPYEQYF. The chain recombines TRBV7-2 with TRBJ2-7; the D is unclear. This CDR3 is built from 14 residues. V was clipped by 5 bases and J by 2 bases, with 13 bases between them. CDR1 and CDR2 (germline): SGHTA, FQGNSA.

The chain combines TRBV6-1 with TRBJ1-3; 7 bases align to TRBD1. The V and J ends lost 4 bases and 8 bases, in that order; junction bases with no gene match: 8. Germline loops: CDR1 MNHNS, CDR2 SASEGT. The CDR3 runs to 14 residues. Written as DNA, the CDR3 is TGTGCCAGCAGTGCTCGGACAGGACGAGACACCATATATTTT. It yields the protein CASSARTGRDTIYF.

This sequence joins TRBV11-2 and TRBJ2-3; either TRBD1 or TRBD2 may fit D (7 bases each). CDR3 size: 19 residues. V shed 1 base and J shed 0 bases, with 20 bases lying between them. The germline CDR1 and CDR2 sequences are SGHAT and FQNNGV. DNA for the CDR3: TGTGCCAGCAGCTTAGCGGGGGGCCCAGGGGGATCTAGCACAGATACGCAGTATTTT. It specifies CASSLAGGPGGSSTDTQYF.

The chain combines TRBV7-8 with TRBJ2-5; 10 nucleotides align to TRBD2. The germline V gene has CDR1 SGHVS and CDR2 FQNEAQ. This CDR3 region has 16 residues. V trimming: 1 base; J trimming: 2 bases; junction bases outside the gene matches: 4. The CDR3 sequence: CASSLGAAGGQETQYF. In DNA, the CDR3 is TGTGCCAGCAGCTTAGGGGCAGCGGGGGGGCAAGAGACCCAGTACTTC.

This clone was seen only once. The chain has TRBV7-2 and TRBJ2-5; 11 nucleotides align to TRBD2. The last part of the DNA fits TRBJ2-7 better; the J call may be wrong. Germline CDR1 is SGHTA and CDR2 is FQGNSA. The CDR3 is 15 amino acids. The CDR3 nucleotides read TGTGCCAGCAGCTCCTCTAGCGGGGGGTCATACGAGCAGTACTTC. Translating gives CASSSSSGGSYEQYF.

V and J are TRBV6-5 and TRBJ2-7; TRBD1 or TRBD2 may be the D gene (5 bases each). Per germline, CDR1 MNHEY and CDR2 SVGAGI. The CDR3 length is 14 residues. The V end was cut by 5 bases, the J end by 6 bases, with 17 bases between. CDR3 nucleotide sequence: TGTGCCAGCAGTACCGGGGACGGGTATTCCGAGCAGTACTTC. This encodes CASSTGDGYSEQYF.

A few counts support this clone. V usage is TRBV7-2 and J usage is TRBJ1-5; D may be TRBD1 (5 bases). This CDR3 has 12 amino acids. The V gene lost 8 bases and the J gene lost 9 bases, with 14 bases spanning the gap. Looked up from germline, CDR1 is SGHTA and CDR2 is FQGNSA. In DNA, the CDR3 is TGTGCCAGCGGGGCCCGGGAAGGGCCCCAGCATTTT. Its translation is CASGAREGPQHF.

The V and J genes are TRBV6-5 and TRBJ2-3; possible D gene TRBD1, 5 bases. The germline gives CDR1 MNHEY, CDR2 SVGAGI. The CDR3 is 15 amino acids. The V gene lost 0 bases and the J gene lost 4 bases, with 11 bases spanning the gap. The CDR3 region is CASSYSTSRADTQYF. The CDR3 nucleotides are TGTGCCAGCAGTTACTCGACGAGCAGGGCAGATACGCAGTATTTT.

The table lists this clone with a count of one. The rearrangement joins TRBV4-1 to TRBJ2-3; the D call may be TRBD1 or TRBD2 (5 bases each). The length of the CDR3 is 15 residues. CDR1 and CDR2 from the germline V gene are MGHRA and YSYEKL. Trimming left V 4 bases short and J 3 bases short, with 14 bases between. The CDR3 DNA reads as TGCGCCAGCAGCCTACTCGGGGCCCCAACAGATACGCAGTATTTT. It encodes CASSLLGAPTDTQYF.

As for this clone: The same CDR3 is also encoded by other DNA sequences in this sample. The chain is built from TRBV11-3 and TRBJ2-3, with a tentative D call TRBD2 (7 bases). The V gene lost 1 base and the J gene lost 3 bases, with 11 bases spanning the gap. Germline V gene sequence: CDR1 SGHNT, CDR2 YENEEA. The CDR3 is 15 amino acids. The CDR3 here is CASSLGGGRTDTQYF. The CDR3 region has the DNA TGTGCCAGCAGCTTAGGCGGGGGCCGGACAGATACGCAGTATTTT.

This chain links TRBV15 with TRBJ1-2, with TRBD1 identical over 7 bases. The ends lost 7 bases at V and 5 bases at J; junction bases unmatched: 13. The CDR3 totals 15 residues. Per germline, CDR1 LNHNV and CDR2 YYDKDF (reference sequence). CDR3 sequence: CATTLERGQQYGYTF. CDR3 DNA sequence: TGTGCCACCACCCTAGAGAGGGGACAGCAATATGGCTACACCTTC.

This clone was detected a few times. The genes are TRBV5-1 and TRBJ2-5, with no clear D. Trimming cost V 0 bases and J 1 base, with 10 bases left between them. CDR3 size: 15 residues. The V gene's germline CDR1 is SGHRS and CDR2 YFSETQ. The DNA of the CDR3 is TGCGCCAGCAGCTTGGGGGTAGATATCCAAGAGACCCAGTACTTC. Translated: CASSLGVDIQETQYF. The variable domain in full, completed from reference TRBV5-1 and TRBJ2-5, reads KAGVTQTPRYLIKTRGQQVTLSCSPISGHRSVSWYQQTPGQGLQFLFEYFSETQRNKGNFPGRFSGRQFSNSRSEMNVSTLELGDSALYLCASSLGVDIQETQYFGPGTRLLVL.

This rearrangement joins TRBV10-3 to TRBJ2-7, with a tentative D call TRBD1 (6 bases). V was trimmed by 4 bases and J by 1 base, leaving 8 bases between them. Germline V gene lookup returns CDR1 ENHRY and CDR2 SYGVKD. The CDR3 consists of 13 residues. The DNA for the CDR3 is TGTGCCATCAGTGGGACAGTATCCTACGAGCAGTACTTC. This gives the protein CAISGTVSYEQYF.

The gene calls are TRBV6-6 and TRBJ1-1; 8 nucleotides align to TRBD1. Germline V CDR1 and CDR2: MNHNY, SVGAGI (reference sequence). V gave up 6 bases and J gave up 9 bases; unmatched junction bases: 6. The CDR3 consists of 12 residues. This chain's CDR3 is CASSRDRGKAFF. In nucleotides, the CDR3 is TGTGCCAGCAGCCGAGACAGGGGTAAAGCTTTCTTT.